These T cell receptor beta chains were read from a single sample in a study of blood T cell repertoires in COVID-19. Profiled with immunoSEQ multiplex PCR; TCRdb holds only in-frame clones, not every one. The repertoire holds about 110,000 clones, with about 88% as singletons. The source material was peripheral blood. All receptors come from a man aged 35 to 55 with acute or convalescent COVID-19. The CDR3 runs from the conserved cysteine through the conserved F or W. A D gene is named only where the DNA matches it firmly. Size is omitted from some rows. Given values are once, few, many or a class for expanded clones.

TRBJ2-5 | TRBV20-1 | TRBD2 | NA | TGCAGTGCTAGTAGTGGGCGGGGGGCCCTCCAAGAGACCCAGTACTTC | CSASSGRGALQETQYF
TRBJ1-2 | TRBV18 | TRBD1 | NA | TGTGCCAGCTCACGGGACAGGGAAGGGGATGGCTACACCTTC | CASSRDREGDGYTF
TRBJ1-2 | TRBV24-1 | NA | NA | TGTGCCACCAGTGATCCCGACAGAGACTATGGCTACACCTTC | CATSDPDRDYGYTF
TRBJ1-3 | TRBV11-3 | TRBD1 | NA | TGTGCCAGCAGCTTAGTTGCGGGGACAGGGTTGGGAAACACCATATATTTT | CASSLVAGTGLGNTIYF
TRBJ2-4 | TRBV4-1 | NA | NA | TGCGCCAGCAGCCACCCCCCGACAGCACTAGCCAAAAACATTCAGTACTTC | CASSHPPTALAKNIQYF
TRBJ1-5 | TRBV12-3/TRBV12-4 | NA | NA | TGTGCCAGCAGCGAGGGAAGTCAGCCCCAGCATTTT | CASSEGSQPQHF
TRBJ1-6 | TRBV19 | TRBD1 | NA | TGTGCCAGTAGTACCGGACAGGTATATAATTCACCCCTCCACTTT | CASSTGQVYNSPLHF
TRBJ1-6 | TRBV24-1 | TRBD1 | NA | TGTGCCACCAGTGTCAACGACAGGGGGCTTTCACCCCTCCACTTT | CATSVNDRGLSPLHF
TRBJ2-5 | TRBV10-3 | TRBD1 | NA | TGTGCCATCAGTGACCCGACAGGGGAAGAGACCCAGTACTTC | CAISDPTGEETQYF
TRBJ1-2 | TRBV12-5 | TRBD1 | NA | TGTGCTAGTGGTTTGAGCGGACAGGGGGTTGCCTATGGCTACACCTTC | CASGLSGQGVAYGYTF
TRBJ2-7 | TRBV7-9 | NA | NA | TGTGCCAGCAGCCGGACAGACTACGAGCAGTACTTC | CASSRTDYEQYF
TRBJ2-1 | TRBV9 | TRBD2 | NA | TGTGCCAGCAGCGGCCACAGCGGGGTCTCCTACAATGAGCAGTTCTTC | CASSGHSGVSYNEQFF
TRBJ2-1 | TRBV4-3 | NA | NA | TGCGCCAGCAGCCAAGATTTACGGACGGGGTACAATGAGCAGTTCTTC | CASSQDLRTGYNEQFF
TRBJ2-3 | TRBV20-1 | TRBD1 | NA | TGCAGTGCTAGTAGTGAGGGGGCTGGAGATACGCAGTATTTT | CSASSEGAGDTQYF
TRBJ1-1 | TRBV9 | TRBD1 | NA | TGTGCCAGCAGCACCTACCGGGACAGGGACACTGAAGCTTTCTTT | CASSTYRDRDTEAFF
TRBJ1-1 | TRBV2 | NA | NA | TGTGCCAGCATGTACTACACTGAAGCTTTCTTT | CASMYYTEAFF
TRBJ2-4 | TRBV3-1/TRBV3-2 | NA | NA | TGTGCCAGCAGCCAAGTCTCCTGCGGCGGGGCCAAAAACATTCAGTACTTC | CASSQVSCGGAKNIQYF
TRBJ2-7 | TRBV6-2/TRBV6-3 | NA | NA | TGTGCCAGCAGCGCATATAGCGGATCCTACGAGCAGTACTTC | CASSAYSGSYEQYF
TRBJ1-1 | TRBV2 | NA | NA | TGTGCCAGCAGTGGAAGTGGGGGAGGGAACACTGAAGCTTTCTTT | CASSGSGGGNTEAFF
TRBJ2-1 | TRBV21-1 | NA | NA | TGTGCCAGCAGCAAAATCCGACTTATGACAGGTTTCTCCTCCTACAATGAGCAGTTCTTC | CASSKIRLMTGFSSYNEQFF
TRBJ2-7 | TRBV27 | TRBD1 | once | TGTGCCAGCAAGGGGGGCGGGACAGGGCCGTACGAGCAGTACTTC | CASKGGGTGPYEQYF
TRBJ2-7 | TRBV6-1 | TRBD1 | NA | TGTGCCAGCAGTGAGCCCGGGACAGGGACATACGAGCAGTACTTC | CASSEPGTGTYEQYF
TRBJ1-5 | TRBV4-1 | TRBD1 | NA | TGCGCCAGCAGCCGTTCCACAGGGGGCGTAAGCAATCAGCCCCAGCATTTT | CASSRSTGGVSNQPQHF
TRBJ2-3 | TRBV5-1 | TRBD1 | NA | TGCGCCAGCAGCTATAACTCAGGGGGTGGGACAGATACGCAGTATTTT | CASSYNSGGGTDTQYF
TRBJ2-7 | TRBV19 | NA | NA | TGTGCCAGTAGTCCTAAGGGTGGGAGCTCCTACGAGCAGTACTTC | CASSPKGGSSYEQYF
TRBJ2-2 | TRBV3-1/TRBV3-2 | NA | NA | TGTGCCAGCAGCCACCCGGTTTTGCAGGGAACGAACACCGGGGAGCTGTTTTTT | CASSHPVLQGTNTGELFF
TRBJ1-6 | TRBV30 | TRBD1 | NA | TGTGCCTGGGGACAGGCCCGCTCCTATAATTCACCCCTCCACTTT | CAWGQARSYNSPLHF
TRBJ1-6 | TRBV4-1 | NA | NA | TGCGCCAGCAGCCAAGATACAGGCTCCTATAATTCACCCCTCCACTTT | CASSQDTGSYNSPLHF